The T cell receptor beta chain under discussion was sequenced for a study of CD4 T cells in relation to SARS-CoV-2 and coronaviruses. At the level of the study: PBMCs were cultured with antigen for approximately nine days before TCR beta sequencing.

CD4+ T cells from unexposed donors were obtained before the COVID-19 pandemic (2011-2018). CD4+ T cells were isolated from the cells after about 11 days of culture. As cell numbers allowed, unexposed-donor CD4+ T cells faced SARS-CoV-2 S/N and four cold-coronavirus spikes. On days 3 and 7, cultures got half fresh IL-2 medium. Worth noting for this clone: Its antigen is as yet unknown.

Profiled with immunoSEQ multiplex PCR; TCRdb holds only in-frame clones, not every one. The profile shows 20,000 to 25,000 clones, about 80% of them singletons. The CDR3 contains 18 residues. Trimming removed 4 bases at V and 0 bases at J, with 21 bases between. CDR1 SGHDT and CDR2 YYEEEE come from the germline V gene. This chain links TRBV5-6 with TRBJ2-3; no definite D call. The receptor's source is a human donor in good health. What was sequenced was CD4+ T cells from PBMCs, cultured in vitro. CDR3 in DNA: TGTGCCAGCAGCCCCCCGGGTAGAGACCCTCCTAGCACAGATACGCAGTATTTT. Protein: CASSPPGRDPPSTDTQYF.